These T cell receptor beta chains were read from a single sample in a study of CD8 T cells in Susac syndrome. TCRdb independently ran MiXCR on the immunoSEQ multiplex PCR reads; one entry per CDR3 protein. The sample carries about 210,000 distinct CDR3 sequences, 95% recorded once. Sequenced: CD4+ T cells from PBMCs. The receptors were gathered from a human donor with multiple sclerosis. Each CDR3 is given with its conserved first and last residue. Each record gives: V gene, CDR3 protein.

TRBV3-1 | CASSQRTDEAFF
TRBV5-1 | CASSPRDSGYTF
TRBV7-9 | CASSLTGTLGDEQFF
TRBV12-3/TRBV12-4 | CASVEAQGEQYF
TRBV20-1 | CSAPGRRYTEQFF
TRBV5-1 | CASNLQGSNGYTF
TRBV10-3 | CAISDVILNTEAFF
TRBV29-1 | CSVEPASGRIYNEQFF
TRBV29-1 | CSVAQVGGTEAFF
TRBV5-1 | CASSFDRAPYEQYF
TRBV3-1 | CASSQGDRRYEQFF
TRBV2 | CASRRQGDAYGYTF
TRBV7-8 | CASSRSTGTEAFF
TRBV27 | CASSFARGGWGEQYF
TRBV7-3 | CASSLDRVSGDNEQFF
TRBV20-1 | CSALGSYEQYF
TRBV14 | CASSLGRTNSPLHF
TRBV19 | CASSMLGRGDSPLHF
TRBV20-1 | CSASPSGRGLTSSYNEQFF
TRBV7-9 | CASSLLGQIVETQYF
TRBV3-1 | CASSPFLQGRERGYTF
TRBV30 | CAWSRRQDGEKLFF
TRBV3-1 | CASSHRAGLTKNIQYF
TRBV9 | CASSDPSGGSGYTF
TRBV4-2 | CASSQEGGPLAGLASSYNEQFF
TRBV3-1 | CASSQRGGNTEAFF
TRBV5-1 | CASSLGPLYEQYF
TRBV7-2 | CASSPDSGGPYEQYF
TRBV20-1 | CSASGGSFSGEQFF
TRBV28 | CASSPLGRNQGTQYF
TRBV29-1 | CSVGFLGVTNEAFF
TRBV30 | CAWRGGGYEQYF
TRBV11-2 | CASSRALAGPNEQFF
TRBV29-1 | CSAEGVRYEQYF
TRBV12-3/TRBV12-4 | CASNRGGLGYTF
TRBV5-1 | CASSFLDSYSETQYF
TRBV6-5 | CASKTGRSSPYEQYF
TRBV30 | CAWSGGTGSFGGELFF
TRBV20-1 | CSARFGVPDTQYF
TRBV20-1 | CSAPGLAEGPQFF
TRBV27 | CASSLKGQGESPLHF
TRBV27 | CASSQRTGGYEQYF
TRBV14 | CASSQAGTGILFF
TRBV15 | CATSRDLFDIYGYTF
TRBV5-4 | CASKKRDSEAFF
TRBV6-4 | CASRPSLGTSGYTF
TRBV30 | CAWSNFHEQFF
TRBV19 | CASSGGGGANVLTF
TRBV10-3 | CAISESTSGKNTGELFF
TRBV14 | CASSEFRREQYF